Listed here is a single TCR beta chain. Its target is not known. The CDR3 spans 15 residues. Germline trimming cut 5 bases from V and 0 bases from J; bases unmatched to any gene: 4. CDR1 LNHDA and CDR2 SQIVND come from the germline V gene (reference sequence). Naive CD8 isolation took CD45RO-negative cells positively selected for CCR7 and excluded terminally differentiated effector memory CD45RA+ cells. Everyone who donated was a Caucasian adult who lived in Nashville, Tennessee. These data come from a study of shared clonotypes between healthy human individuals. Study-wide findings and caveats: What limited the represented genetic and exposure-history diversity was the small number of donors. As a rule, naive subsets had a larger estimated richness than memory subsets.

Clones were sequenced by immunoSEQ multiplex PCR, and TCRdb holds only the in-frame ones, with some missing. The sample records 1.5 million to 2.5 million clones, about 95% being singletons. The sequencing sample was made of naive CD8+ T cells sorted from blood. The chain uses TRBV19 and TRBJ1-1; 9 nucleotides agree with TRBD1. The clonotype originates from a man between 18 and 29 years old in good health. The chain's CDR3 is CASSPGQGMNTEAFF. DNA of the CDR3: TGTGCCAGTAGTCCGGGACAGGGAATGAACACTGAAGCTTTCTTT.